The 22 T cell receptor beta chains below were found in one sample sequenced in a study of T cells in Graves' hyperthyroidism and ophthalmopathy. Amplified TCR beta CDR3 regions derived from RNA transcripts. Primed by the HTBI set, a first-round RT-PCR was run on the TCR CDR3. A single record per CDR3 protein comes from TCRdb applying MiXCR to the multiplex PCR reads. The sample has around 700,000 distinct CDR3 sequences, approximately 36% seen once; the top ten hold less than 35%. The sequenced sample consisted of blood. The receptors come from a woman aged 40 to 50 with Graves' hyperthyroidism.

A note on this clonotype: A read error may produce the germline difference seen at one junction end. The J gene is TRBJ1-4, the V gene TRBV10-3; TRBD1 might be the D (6 bases). This CDR3 is 15 amino acids long. CDR1 is ENHRY, CDR2 SYGVKD, per germline. CDR3 sequence reads: CASSPIGQSGEKLFF. The CDR3 coding sequence is TGTGCCAGCAGTCCTATCGGACAGTCCGGTGAAAAACTGTTTTTT.

This chain joins TRBV14 and TRBJ2-5; D gene unclear. The germline V gene has CDR1 SGHDN and CDR2 FVKESK. V dropped 0 bases and J dropped 1 base, with 9 bases sitting between them. The CDR3 is 15 residues long. The CDR3 region has the DNA TGTGCCAGCAGCCAAGATGGGGTGGGCCAAGAGACCCAGTACTTC. This codes for CASSQDGVGQETQYF.

This clonotype was picked up many times. The chain combines TRBV7-2 with TRBJ2-7; 9 nucleotides agree with TRBD2. The CDR3 is made up of 19 amino acids. After removal of 1 base from V and 2 bases from J, the junction contained 15 bases not matched to a gene. Germline V gene lookup returns CDR1 SGHTA and CDR2 FQGNSA. CDR3 protein: CASSLVASGKFDPPYEQYF. The CDR3 bases are TGTGCCAGCAGCTTAGTGGCTAGCGGGAAGTTTGATCCTCCCTACGAGCAGTACTTC.

This clonotype was seen repeatedly, ten times or more. The gene calls are TRBV12-3 or TRBV12-4 and TRBJ1-1; D possibly corresponds to TRBD1 (6 bases). V lost 6 bases to trimming and J lost 7 bases, with 15 bases between them. There are 13 residues in the CDR3. The CDR3 sequence: CASRKAGHREAFF. The CDR3 DNA is TGTGCCAGCAGAAAAGCGGGACACCGTGAAGCTTTCTTT.

This clonotype has at least ten counts. The gene calls are TRBV6-5 and TRBJ1-4; the D is unclear. The CDR3 consists of 13 residues. Between the trimmed V and J ends, which lost 3 bases and 7 bases, there was a span of 9 bases. CDR1 and CDR2 (germline): MNHEY, SVGAGI. For the CDR3, the DNA is TGTGCCAGCAGTTATCGGTTCGGTGAAAAACTGTTTTTT. The encoded protein is CASSYRFGEKLFF.

The rearrangement links TRBV20-1 to TRBJ2-5; 13 bases are shared with TRBD2. The germline V gene encodes CDR1 DFQATT and CDR2 SNEGSKA (reference sequence). V lost 0 bases, J lost 11 bases, and 12 bases stayed unmatched. The CDR3 length is 16 residues. CDR3 nucleotide sequence: TGCAGTGCTAGAGAGGGACTAGCGGGAAGCACAGATACGCAGTACTTC. It yields the protein CSAREGLAGSTDTQYF.

This clonotype showed up many times. The J gene is TRBJ2-7, the V gene TRBV7-6; TRBD2 matches at 8 bases. The CDR3 length is 15 residues. CDR1 and CDR2 from the germline V gene are SGHVS and FNYEAQ. Trimming at V came to 5 bases and at J to 2 bases, leaving 8 bases not matched to a gene. CDR3: CASSPSGSGAYEQYF. CDR3 DNA sequence: TGTGCCAGCAGCCCAAGTGGTAGCGGGGCCTACGAGCAGTACTTC.

V and J are TRBV29-1 and TRBJ2-7; TRBD1 aligns across 8 bases. CDR3 length: 12 amino acids. The germline CDR1 and CDR2 sequences are SQVTM and ANQGSEA. The ends lost 6 bases at V and 2 bases at J; junction bases unmatched: 3. The CDR3 loop is CSVGGQAYEQYF. CDR3 coding DNA: TGCAGCGTCGGGGGACAGGCCTACGAGCAGTACTTC.

This chain links TRBV29-1 with TRBJ2-3, with 7 nucleotides matching TRBD1. CDR1 SQVTM and CDR2 ANQGSEA come from the germline V gene. With 2 bases clipped from V and 4 bases from J, the junction kept 9 bases outside the gene matches. This CDR3 comprises 15 residues. The CDR3, as DNA: TGCAGCGTTGAATTAGACAGGGATGACCCAGATACGCAGTATTTT. This gives the protein CSVELDRDDPDTQYF.

Points on this clonotype: A read error may produce the germline difference seen at one junction end. This CDR3 is CACRGLLSRYTEAFF. In DNA form, the CDR3 reads TGTGCCTGCAGGGGCCTACTCTCCCGGTACACTGAAGCTTTCTTT. This chain uses TRBV12-3 or TRBV12-4 with TRBJ1-1; weak D call: TRBD1 (6 bases). The CDR3 has 15 amino acids.

On this clonotype: Its ends do not fully match the called genes, so a read error is possible. The J gene is TRBJ1-2, the V gene TRBV7-2, with D perhaps TRBD1 (6 bases). The CDR3 sequence is 12 residues long. CDR1 is SGHTA, CDR2 FQGNSA, per germline. Here the CDR3 DNA reads TGTGCCAGCAGCTTATACCGGGGGCCTTCCGCCTTC. Protein product: CASSLYRGPSAF.

This clonotype was seen repeatedly, ten times or more. The rearrangement joins TRBV11-2 to TRBJ1-1; the D is unclear. Germline CDR1 is SGHAT and CDR2 is FQNNGV. Trimming took off 2 bases at V and 3 bases at J, with 13 bases between the two ends. The CDR3 has 15 residues. Written as DNA, the CDR3 is TGTGCCAGCAGCTTAAGGACCCCACAAGACACTGAAGCTTTCTTT. It yields the protein CASSLRTPQDTEAFF.

This chain connects TRBV20-1 to TRBJ1-1, with TRBD1 identical over 11 bases. V shed 6 bases, J shed 11 bases, and the junction held 8 bases outside the gene matches. CDR1 and CDR2 (germline): DFQATT, SNEGSKA (reference sequence). The CDR3 sequence is 12 residues long. CDR3 amino acids: CSARGQGVSAFF. CDR3 DNA sequence: TGCAGTGCCCGGGGACAGGGGGTGAGCGCTTTCTTT.

On this clonotype: At one of its ends the junction is not consistent with the germline gene, which may arise from a read error. This chain uses TRBV7-9 with TRBJ1-2; D is uncertain. Germline V CDR1 and CDR2: SEHNR, FQNEAQ (reference sequence). This CDR3 comprises 16 residues. Here the CDR3 DNA reads TGCGCCAGCAGCCAAGGGAGGGCAGAGGGCTTTTATGGCTACACCTTC. This sequence encodes CASSQGRAEGFYGYTF.

A few counts support this clonotype. Here the CDR3 omits its conserved ending phenylalanine or tryptophan, so a read error is the likely source. J is TRBJ1-6 and V is TRBV7-2; D is ambiguous. Looked up from germline, CDR1 is SGHTA and CDR2 is FQGNSA. The CDR3 is made up of 15 amino acids. V was cut by 5 bases and J by 8 bases, with 16 bases left in between. CDR3 loop: CASSQDGELDSPLHL. The CDR3 DNA is TGTGCCAGCAGCCAAGACGGGGAGTTAGATTCACCCCTCCACCTT.

The CDR3 bases are TGTGCCAGTAGTCTCCTGGGCGGGCCGGGACACACTGAAGCTTTCTTT. It encodes CASSLLGGPGHTEAFF. The rearrangement joins TRBV19 to TRBJ1-1; a weak D match, TRBD1 (5 bases). The CDR3 contains 16 residues. Germline V gene sequence: CDR1 LNHDA, CDR2 SQIVND (reference sequence). V was cut by 5 bases and J by 3 bases, with 19 bases left in between.

This clonotype was recorded at least ten times. The chain carries TRBV7-2 and TRBJ2-5; 9 bases match TRBD1. This CDR3 region has 15 residues. From germline, CDR1 is SGHTA and CDR2 FQGNSA. Germline trimming cut 4 bases from V and 2 bases from J; bases unmatched to any gene: 5. This CDR3 is CASSSQGARQETQYF. Here the CDR3 DNA reads TGTGCCAGCAGCTCACAGGGGGCTCGGCAAGAGACCCAGTACTTC.

As concerns this clonotype: A much larger clone differs from this one at a single base, so this may be a read error. The chain employs TRBV2 and TRBJ1-5; no reliable D call. CDR1 and CDR2 (germline): SNHLY, FYNNEI. This CDR3 has 13 residues. The CDR3 DNA reads as TGTGCCGGCAGTGAAATGGCTAATCAGCCCCAGCATTTT. This translates into CAGSEMANQPQHF.

In its sample, this clonotype was seen many times. V gene TRBV29-1 combines with J gene TRBJ1-2; the D is unclear. V lost 5 bases to trimming and J lost 6 bases, with 28 bases between them. Germline V gene lookup returns CDR1 SQVTM and CDR2 ANQGSEA. The CDR3 covers 17 residues. CDR3 in DNA: TGCAGCGTTAGAGCCCGCCCCACACTTTCCCGGAATGATGGCTACACCTTC. This sequence encodes CSVRARPTLSRNDGYTF. Using reference TRBV29-1 and TRBJ1-2 for the parts outside the CDR3, the full variable domain is SAVISQKPSRDICQRGTSLTIQCQVDSQVTMMFWYRQQPGQSLTLIATANQGSEATYESGFVIDKFPISRPNLTFSTLTVSNMSPEDSSIYLCSVRARPTLSRNDGYTFGSGTRLTVV.

The gene calls are TRBV2 and TRBJ1-2, with 10 bases aligning to TRBD1. V shed 4 bases and J 2 bases; nucleotides not matched to a gene: 4. Germline values: CDR1 SNHLY, CDR2 FYNNEI. The CDR3 runs 15 residues. The CDR3 sequence: CASSALTGGNYGYTF. In DNA form, the CDR3 reads TGTGCCAGCAGTGCGCTGACAGGGGGCAACTATGGCTACACCTTC.

This chain links TRBV7-2 with TRBJ1-6, with D uncertain. Trimming removed 0 bases from V and 6 bases from J, with 6 bases in between. The CDR3 sequence is 14 residues long. Per germline, CDR1 SGHTA and CDR2 FQGNSA. The DNA for the CDR3 is TGTGCCAGCAGCTTAGCGCTTTCTAATTCACCCCTCCACTTT. Translation: CASSLALSNSPLHF.

Comments on this clonotype: A much larger clone differs from this one at a single base, so this may be a read error. The CDR3 carries no conserved terminal phenylalanine or tryptophan, so it likely arises from a read error. The genes are TRBV20-1 and TRBJ1-5, with TRBD1 identical over 10 bases. The CDR3 loop spans 13 amino acids. V shed 7 bases and J 4 bases; nucleotides not matched to a gene: 4. From germline, CDR1 is DFQATT and CDR2 SNEGSKA (reference sequence). The CDR3: CSVRDRGNQPQHL. CDR3 sequence (DNA): TGCAGTGTTAGGGACAGGGGAAATCAGCCCCAGCATCTT.